One T cell receptor (beta chain) is described in this entry. This specimen belongs to a study of blood T cell repertoires in COVID-19. The CDR3 has 13 amino acids. CDR1 is LGHDT and CDR2 is YNNKEL in the germline V gene (reference sequence). V was clipped by 3 bases and J by 13 bases, with 16 bases between them. Sequenced by immunoSEQ multiplex PCR; TCRdb stores in-frame clones only, minus some. Seen here are approximately 210,000 clones, roughly 90% observed once, and the top ten hold 0.75% to 0.9%. The chain recombines TRBV3-1 (or the pseudogene TRBV3-2) with TRBJ2-1; D possibly corresponds to TRBD1 (5 bases). The sample consisted of peripheral blood. The TCR comes from a woman aged 70-85 years with acute or convalescent COVID-19. In nucleotides, the CDR3 is TGTGCCAGCAGCCACTCAGGGCCGGCTGGCCAGTTCTTC. It specifies CASSHSGPAGQFF.